This T cell receptor beta chain was recorded in a study of T cells in localized non-small cell lung cancer. CDR1 SGHNT and CDR2 YENEEA come from the germline V gene. The CDR3 contains 15 residues. Between the trimmed V and J ends, which lost 5 bases and 8 bases, there was a span of 19 bases. Repertoires were generated with immunoSEQ multiplex PCR, while TCRdb's copy carries only in-frame clones and drops some. This table has about 5,600 clones, around 26% appearing once. The sequence was collected from a female donor at least 60 years old with stage I lung adenocarcinoma. This specimen consisted of lung tumor tissue, obtained before any cancer treatment. The chain is built from TRBV11-3 and TRBJ2-1; D possibly corresponds to TRBD2 (6 bases). The chain's CDR3 is CASSEGLGTGDEQFF. For the CDR3, the DNA is TGTGCCAGCAGCGAGGGACTCGGTACGGGTGATGAGCAGTTCTTC.